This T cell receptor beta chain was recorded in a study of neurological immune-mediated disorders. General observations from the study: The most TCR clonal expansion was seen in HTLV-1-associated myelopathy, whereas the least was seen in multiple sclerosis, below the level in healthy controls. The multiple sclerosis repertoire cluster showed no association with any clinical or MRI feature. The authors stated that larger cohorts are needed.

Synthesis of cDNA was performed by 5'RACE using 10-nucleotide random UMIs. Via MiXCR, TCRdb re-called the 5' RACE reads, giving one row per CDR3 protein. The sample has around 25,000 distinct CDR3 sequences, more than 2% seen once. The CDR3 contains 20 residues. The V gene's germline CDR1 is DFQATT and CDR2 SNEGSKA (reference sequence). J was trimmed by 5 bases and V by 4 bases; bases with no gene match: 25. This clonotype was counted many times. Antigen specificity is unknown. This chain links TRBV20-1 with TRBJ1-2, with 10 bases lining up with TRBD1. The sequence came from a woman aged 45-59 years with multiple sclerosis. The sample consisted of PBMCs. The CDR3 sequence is CSAILLLPGTGEAFSYGYTF. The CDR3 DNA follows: TGCAGTGCTATACTACTTTTGCCAGGGACAGGGGAGGCTTTTTCGTATGGCTACACCTTC.